These 10 T cell receptor beta chains were all obtained from the same sample, sequenced in a study of T cells after yellow fever vaccination. TCRdb called the 5' RACE reads again in MiXCR, with one record for every CDR3 protein. The sample consists of about 360,000 distinct CDR3 sequences, over 5% of them appearing once. The source was PBMCs, collected 5 days after the yellow fever booster vaccination. Receptors were obtained from a man between 25 and 39 years old who received the YFV17D yellow fever vaccine.

The chain is built from TRBV28 and TRBJ2-5, with unresolved D. V lost 6 bases to trimming and J lost 4 bases, with 18 bases between them. The CDR3 consists of 15 residues. Germline CDR1 is MDHEN and CDR2 is SYDVKM. CDR3 nucleotide sequence: TGTGCCAGCAGCGTGAGGCAGATACCTCGAGAGACCCAGTACTTC. This sequence encodes CASSVRQIPRETQYF.

In nucleotides, the CDR3 is TGTGCCAGCAGAAGCCCCCAGGGGGGAGTTTACCGGGAGCAGTACTTC. This translates into CASRSPQGGVYREQYF. The V gene is TRBV28, the J gene TRBJ2-7; TRBD1 is a possible D gene (7 bases). The germline V gene has CDR1 MDHEN and CDR2 SYDVKM. This CDR3 spans 16 amino acids. V lost 6 bases, J lost 7 bases, and 25 bases lay in between.

In this sample, this clonotype turned up a few times. J is TRBJ2-3 and V is TRBV29-1, with 11 bases identical to TRBD2. The CDR3 has 13 residues. The J segment lost 9 bases and the V segment lost 6 bases, leaving 8 bases of the junction unmatched. Germline loops: CDR1 SQVTM, CDR2 ANQGSEA. The CDR3 spells CSVRLAGLTTQYF. DNA of the CDR3: TGCAGCGTGCGACTAGCGGGATTAACCACGCAGTATTTT.

J is TRBJ2-5 and V is TRBV29-1; weak D call: TRBD1 (5 bases). Germline V CDR1 and CDR2: SQVTM, ANQGSEA. The CDR3 covers 12 residues. Trimming pared 6 bases from V and 5 bases from J, leaving 13 bases between. This chain's CDR3 is CSVQGGSETQYF. The CDR3 DNA sequence: TGCAGCGTGCAGGGTGGATCGGAGACCCAGTACTTC. Full variable domain (remainder filled in from reference TRBV29-1 and TRBJ2-5): SAVISQKPSRDICQRGTSLTIQCQVDSQVTMMFWYRQQPGQSLTLIATANQGSEATYESGFVIDKFPISRPNLTFSTLTVSNMSPEDSSIYLCSVQGGSETQYFGPGTRLLVL.

There are a few counts of this clonotype. The junction does not match germline at one end; this may be a read error. The rearrangement links TRBV10-3 to TRBJ2-7; no clear D gene. This CDR3 comprises 11 residues. Germline V gene lookup returns CDR1 ENHRY and CDR2 SYGVKD. The CDR3 loop reads CAISDSFEQYF. The CDR3 DNA is TGTGCCATCAGTGACTCCTTCGAGCAGTACTTC.

This clonotype was observed at least ten times. This chain links TRBV25-1 with TRBJ2-7; TRBD2 is a possible D gene (6 bases). The CDR3 extends over 13 amino acids. Germline V gene data show CDR1 as MGHDK and CDR2 as SYGVNS. Trimming pared 7 bases from V and 0 bases from J, leaving 10 bases between. CDR3 bases: TGTGCCAGCATTAGCGGTAGCTCCTACGAGCAGTACTTC. Translating gives CASISGSSYEQYF.

This clonotype was found many times. The CDR3 DNA reads TGTGCCAGCAGCCCTCCTAATAGCGGGGAATACAATGAGCAGTTCTTC. The encoded protein is CASSPPNSGEYNEQFF. This chain uses TRBV6-5 with TRBJ2-1; 8 bases match TRBD2. The J segment lost 4 bases and the V segment lost 6 bases, leaving 11 bases of the junction unmatched. The germline V gene encodes CDR1 MNHEY and CDR2 SVGAGI. The CDR3 has 16 amino acids.

This clonotype was seen only a few times. The chain carries TRBV9 and TRBJ1-6; D is unclear. The V end was cut by 3 bases, the J end by 7 bases, with 11 bases between. Germline CDR1 SGDLS, CDR2 YYNGEE. The CDR3 covers 14 residues. CDR3 nucleotide sequence: TGTGCCAGCAGCGCTTCCAACTTAAATTCACCCCTCCACTTT. Its translation is CASSASNLNSPLHF.

This clonotype was counted at least ten times. The rearrangement uses TRBV6-2 or TRBV6-3 and TRBJ2-1; 10 nucleotides agree with TRBD2. Germline V CDR1 and CDR2: MNHEY, SVGEGT. V dropped 2 bases and J dropped 4; count of bases not matched to a gene: 5. This CDR3 has 16 amino acids. CDR3 sequence: CASSYRTSGFYNEQFF. In DNA, the CDR3 is TGTGCCAGCAGTTACAGGACTAGCGGCTTTTACAATGAGCAGTTCTTC.

This clonotype was seen only a few times. This chain connects TRBV7-9 to TRBJ2-3; D perhaps matches TRBD2 (6 bases). V dropped 5 bases and J dropped 3 bases, with 12 bases sitting between them. The germline V gene has CDR1 SEHNR and CDR2 FQNEAQ (reference sequence). The CDR3 has 14 residues. CDR3 in DNA: TGTGCCAGCAGCGGTAGCGGTCAGACAGATACGCAGTATTTT. Amino acids: CASSGSGQTDTQYF.